A single sample gave rise to the 28 T cell receptor beta chains below, sequenced in a study of shared clonotypes between healthy human individuals. Sequencing used immunoSEQ multiplex PCR; TCRdb keeps in-frame clones, though not all of them. The sample lists over a million clones, around 74% occurring once. The specimen was memory CD4+ T cells sorted from blood. Subset in this sample: CD45RA-negative fraction. Receptor source: a man between 18 and 35 years old in good health.

V and J are TRBV5-1 and TRBJ1-1; 8 bases align to TRBD1. The junction had 7 bases not matched to a gene; V was cut back by 0 bases and J by 6 bases. There are 15 residues in the CDR3. Germline V gives CDR1 SGHRS, CDR2 YFSETQ. The CDR3 region is CASSLGLDRGAEAFF. Written as DNA, the CDR3 is TGCGCCAGCAGCTTGGGGCTCGACAGGGGCGCTGAAGCTTTCTTT.

The chain carries TRBV5-1 and TRBJ2-2; D may match TRBD1 or TRBD2 (6 bases each). V was trimmed by 0 bases and J by 7 bases, leaving 10 bases between them. CDR3 length equals 14 residues. The germline V gene has CDR1 SGHRS and CDR2 YFSETQ. CDR3 nucleotides: TGCGCCAGCAGCTTGGAGGGGGGCGACGGGGAGCTGTTTTTT. Residues: CASSLEGGDGELFF. Variable domain in full (rest from reference TRBV5-1 and TRBJ2-2): KAGVTQTPRYLIKTRGQQVTLSCSPISGHRSVSWYQQTPGQGLQFLFEYFSETQRNKGNFPGRFSGRQFSNSRSEMNVSTLELGDSALYLCASSLEGGDGELFFGEGSRLTVL.

This clone has just one count. This chain connects TRBV2 to TRBJ2-3, with TRBD1 as a possible D gene (5 bases). The CDR3 sequence is 14 residues long. Germline CDR1 SNHLY, CDR2 FYNNEI. In DNA, the CDR3 is TGTGCAGTCGGGCAGGGTATCGGCACAGATACGCAGTATTTT. Amino acids: CAVGQGIGTDTQYF.

The chain recombines TRBV4-2 with TRBJ2-7, with D maybe TRBD1 (6 bases). CDR1 LGHNA and CDR2 YNFKEQ come from the germline V gene. V lost 4 bases to trimming and J lost 2 bases, with 12 bases between them. CDR3 length: 14 amino acids. The CDR3 DNA sequence: TGTGCCAGCAGCCCCCTTACAGGGACCTACGAGCAGTACTTC. Translation: CASSPLTGTYEQYF.

As to this clone: One base away lies a much larger clone, so this may be a sequencing read error. The chain couples TRBV5-1 to TRBJ2-5; 8 bases are shared with TRBD1. Germline CDR1 SGHRS, CDR2 YFSETQ. The CDR3 runs to 15 residues. V trimming: 0 bases; J trimming: 5 bases; junction bases outside the gene matches: 6. The CDR3: CASSLAQGVYETQYF. Written as DNA, the CDR3 is TGCGCCAGCAGCTTGGCACAGGGGGTTTACGAGACCCAGTACTTC.

The chain is built from TRBV10-3 and TRBJ2-7, with D possibly matching TRBD2 (6 bases). Trimming took 10 bases from V and 0 from J, leaving 13 bases between them. The germline V gene encodes CDR1 ENHRY and CDR2 SYGVKD. This CDR3 comprises 13 residues. The CDR3 here is CATLASDSYEQYF. The CDR3 coding sequence is TGTGCCACGCTGGCTAGCGACTCCTACGAGCAGTACTTC.

The V call is TRBV10-1, the J call TRBJ2-1; 9 bases line up with TRBD2. The CDR3 loop spans 16 amino acids. Germline trimming cut 6 bases from V and 7 bases from J; bases unmatched to any gene: 13. Germline values: CDR1 WNHNN, CDR2 SYGVQD (reference sequence). The CDR3 DNA follows: TGCGCCAGCAGCGGTAACAGACTAGCGGAAGGTAATGAGCAGTTCTTC. Encoded protein: CASSGNRLAEGNEQFF.

V usage is TRBV19 and J usage is TRBJ1-6, with D maybe TRBD1 (5 bases). Germline V gives CDR1 LNHDA, CDR2 SQIVND (reference sequence). The CDR3 loop spans 16 amino acids. V was clipped by 6 bases and J by 2 bases, with 14 bases between them. CDR3 nucleotides: TGTGCCAGTAGAGAGCAGGGCTCTACCTATAATTCACCCCTCCACTTT. As protein: CASREQGSTYNSPLHF.

The chain has TRBV7-9 and TRBJ2-4; D is unresolved. Between the trimmed V and J ends, which lost 5 bases and 6 bases, there was a span of 8 bases. This CDR3 region has 12 residues. Looked up from germline, CDR1 is SEHNR and CDR2 is FQNEAQ (reference sequence). For the CDR3, the DNA is TGTGCCAGCAGCGACCTCGGAAACATTCAGTACTTC. Encoded protein: CASSDLGNIQYF.

The V gene is TRBV29-1, the J gene TRBJ2-5, with TRBD1 matching over 11 bases. Germline loops: CDR1 SQVTM, CDR2 ANQGSEA. The CDR3 is 15 residues long. The ends lost 1 base at V and 5 bases at J; junction bases unmatched: 6. CDR3 nucleotides: TGCAGCGTTGAAGTTGGGACAGGGGGATTGGAGACCCAGTACTTC. It translates to CSVEVGTGGLETQYF.

V gene TRBV7-9 combines with J gene TRBJ1-1, with D perhaps TRBD1 (5 bases). This CDR3 is built from 13 residues. CDR1 is SEHNR and CDR2 is FQNEAQ in the germline V gene (reference sequence). V lost 7 bases to trimming and J lost 4 bases, with 13 bases between them. The CDR3, as DNA: TGTGCCAGCACCCGGCAGCAGGGCACTGAAGCTTTCTTT. This translates into CASTRQQGTEAFF.

The chain is built from TRBV10-1 and TRBJ2-3; D may correspond to TRBD1 or TRBD2 (5 bases each). Per germline, CDR1 WNHNN and CDR2 SYGVQD (reference sequence). The CDR3 sequence is 13 residues long. Trimming removed 0 bases at V and 6 bases at J, with 7 bases between. This CDR3 reads CASSESGVDTQYF. The DNA of the CDR3 is TGCGCCAGCAGTGAGTCGGGGGTGGATACGCAGTATTTT.

The CDR3 nucleotides read TGTGCCAGCCGGCGGGGCGACTCTGGAAACACCATATATTTT. It yields the protein CASRRGDSGNTIYF. J is TRBJ1-3 and V is TRBV9; tentative D call: TRBD1 (5 bases). This CDR3 contains 14 residues. Germline V gives CDR1 SGDLS, CDR2 YYNGEE. V was shortened by 7 bases and J by 0 bases, with 11 bases between the two germline ends.

The chain joins TRBV7-2 to TRBJ2-1; possible D gene TRBD2, 5 bases. Between the trimmed V and J ends, which lost 0 bases and 1 base, there was a span of 7 bases. The CDR3 length is 15 residues. Germline CDR1 SGHTA, CDR2 FQGNSA. The CDR3 DNA reads as TGTGCCAGCAGCTTAGCCACGGGATCCTACAATGAGCAGTTCTTC. The encoded protein is CASSLATGSYNEQFF. Complete variable domain (other parts from reference TRBV7-2 and TRBJ2-1): GAGVSQSPSNKVTEKGKDVELRCDPISGHTALYWYRQSLGQGLEFLIYFQGNSAPDKSGLPSDRFSAERTGGSVSTLTIQRTQQEDSAVYLCASSLATGSYNEQFFGPGTRLTVL.

The chain carries TRBV2 and TRBJ1-2; D is ambiguous. CDR3 length: 12 residues. Germline CDR1 reads SNHLY; CDR2 reads FYNNEI. V lost 6 bases to trimming and J lost 6 bases, with 11 bases between them. CDR3 sequence reads: CASRKLGDGYTF. Here the CDR3 DNA reads TGTGCCAGCAGGAAACTCGGAGATGGCTACACCTTC.

This clone was detected only a few times. This sequence joins TRBV19 and TRBJ1-1, with unresolved D. Looked up from germline, CDR1 is LNHDA and CDR2 is SQIVND (reference sequence). The CDR3 is made up of 14 amino acids. V lost 3 bases and J lost 1, with 9 bases in between. The CDR3 spells CASSIRSRNTEAFF. CDR3 bases: TGTGCCAGTAGTATTCGAAGCAGGAACACTGAAGCTTTCTTT.

This chain connects TRBV7-2 to TRBJ2-4; D not resolved. Germline CDR1 is SGHTA and CDR2 is FQGNSA. This CDR3 contains 14 residues. V dropped 4 bases and J dropped 9 bases, with 16 bases sitting between them. The CDR3 is CASSSSSLGSIQYF. The CDR3 coding sequence is TGTGCCAGCAGCTCGTCCTCTTTGGGTTCCATTCAGTACTTC.

The chain couples TRBV12-5 to TRBJ2-7; a possible D gene is TRBD2 (5 bases). The CDR3 runs 16 residues. V dropped 0 bases and J dropped 6 bases, with 18 bases sitting between them. Germline V gives CDR1 LGHNT, CDR2 FRNRAP. As DNA, the CDR3 is TGTGCTAGTGGTTTGGTACTTCCGCGGGTACTGGGCGAGCAGTACTTC. It yields the protein CASGLVLPRVLGEQYF.

The chain carries TRBV7-2 and TRBJ2-2; D uncertain. The CDR3 is 13 residues long. Germline CDR1 reads SGHTA; CDR2 reads FQGNSA. Trimming shortened V by 3 bases and J by 6 bases, and 8 bases separated the two germline ends. The chain's CDR3 is CASSFDWPGELFF. As DNA, the CDR3 is TGTGCCAGCAGCTTCGACTGGCCCGGGGAGCTGTTTTTT.

The rearrangement joins TRBV7-8 to TRBJ2-5; unclear D gene. This CDR3 spans 14 amino acids. Deletions cut 4 bases from V and 5 bases from J, with 14 bases between. Germline CDR1 is SGHVS and CDR2 is FQNEAQ. The CDR3 loop is CASSWGQLTETQYF. The CDR3 DNA follows: TGTGCCAGCAGCTGGGGTCAGTTAACGGAGACCCAGTACTTC. Based on the CDR3 plus reference TRBV7-8 and TRBJ2-5, the full variable domain is GAGVSQSPRYKVAKRGQDVALRCDPISGHVSLFWYQQALGQGPEFLTYFQNEAQLDKSGLPSDRFFAERPEGSVSTLKIQRTQQEDSAVYLCASSWGQLTETQYFGPGTRLLVL.

This clone was seen once. The chain joins TRBV6-5 to TRBJ1-4, with 7 bases matching TRBD1. V was pared by 7 bases and J by 3 bases, with 8 bases of the junction left unmatched. The germline V gene encodes CDR1 MNHEY and CDR2 SVGAGI. The CDR3 spans 15 residues. CDR3 DNA: TGTGCCAGCAAGACCTACAGGGGTTCTAATGAAAAACTGTTTTTT. It encodes CASKTYRGSNEKLFF.

V usage is TRBV28 and J usage is TRBJ1-1, with TRBD1 matching over 9 bases. The CDR3 is 11 amino acids. Per the germline V gene, CDR1 is MDHEN and CDR2 is SYDVKM. The V and J ends lost 5 bases and 11 bases, in that order; junction bases with no gene match: 3. This CDR3 is CASSNRGLAFF. In DNA, the CDR3 is TGTGCCAGCAGTAACAGGGGGCTTGCTTTCTTT.

The V call is TRBV28, the J call TRBJ1-4; 8 bases map to TRBD1. CDR1 is MDHEN, CDR2 SYDVKM, per germline. This CDR3 comprises 15 residues. Germline trimming cut 2 bases from V and 5 bases from J; bases unmatched to any gene: 4. The DNA for the CDR3 is TGTGCCAGCAGTTTAAGTTACAGGGGGAATGAAAAACTGTTTTTT. This encodes CASSLSYRGNEKLFF.

This clone is a singleton in its sample. The chain uses TRBV5-1 and TRBJ1-2, with a weak D call TRBD1 (5 bases). The CDR3 loop spans 14 amino acids. Germline loops: CDR1 SGHRS, CDR2 YFSETQ. The V end lost 0 bases, the J end lost 8 bases, and 14 bases lay between the germline ends. CDR3 sequence reads: CASSLVRGAQGYTF. CDR3 in DNA: TGCGCCAGCAGCTTGGTCCGGGGCGCCCAGGGCTACACCTTC. Combining the CDR3 with reference TRBV5-1 and TRBJ1-2 gives the whole variable domain KAGVTQTPRYLIKTRGQQVTLSCSPISGHRSVSWYQQTPGQGLQFLFEYFSETQRNKGNFPGRFSGRQFSNSRSEMNVSTLELGDSALYLCASSLVRGAQGYTFGSGTRLTVV.

This clone has only one observation. The same CDR3 also results from other DNA sequences found in this sample. The chain uses TRBV15 and TRBJ2-7; TRBD1 might be the D (5 bases). CDR3 length: 13 residues. V was pared by 0 bases and J by 6 bases, with 9 bases between. Germline lookup yields CDR1 LNHNV and CDR2 YYDKDF (reference sequence). The CDR3 coding sequence is TGTGCCACCAGCAGAGATAGGGGATTCGAGCAGTACTTC. It yields the protein CATSRDRGFEQYF.

This sequence joins TRBV29-1 and TRBJ1-2; maybe TRBD1 (6 bases). Trimming shortened V by 7 bases and J by 6 bases, and 12 bases separated the two germline ends. Germline CDR1 is SQVTM and CDR2 is ANQGSEA. The CDR3 is made up of 11 amino acids. CDR3 nucleotide sequence: TGCAGCGCCTGGGACACTAATGGCTACACCTTC. Its protein product is CSAWDTNGYTF.

The chain couples TRBV5-1 to TRBJ2-5; 11 nucleotides match TRBD2. V lost 1 base and J lost 5; bases outside the gene matches: 4. The CDR3 consists of 15 residues. Germline values: CDR1 SGHRS, CDR2 YFSETQ. The CDR3 DNA follows: TGCGCCAGCAGCTTGTTAACTAGCGGGGGTGAGACCCAGTACTTC. It yields the protein CASSLLTSGGETQYF. Using reference TRBV5-1 and TRBJ2-5 for the parts outside the CDR3, the full variable domain is KAGVTQTPRYLIKTRGQQVTLSCSPISGHRSVSWYQQTPGQGLQFLFEYFSETQRNKGNFPGRFSGRQFSNSRSEMNVSTLELGDSALYLCASSLLTSGGETQYFGPGTRLLVL.

The gene calls are TRBV6-4 and TRBJ1-5; D may be TRBD1 (5 bases). The CDR3 loop spans 20 amino acids. CDR1 and CDR2 from the germline V gene are MRHNA and SNTAGT. V was shortened by 0 bases and J by 9 bases, with 30 bases between the two germline ends. The CDR3 is CASSDSNRPQNLPPPGPQHF. CDR3 bases: TGTGCCAGCAGTGACTCCAACAGGCCCCAGAATCTCCCTCCACCAGGGCCCCAGCATTTT.